Sequencing of this T cell receptor beta chain was carried out in a study of control samples from healthy donors and cancer patients. This CDR3 region has 14 residues. Trimming took off 7 bases at V and 6 bases at J, with 15 bases between the two ends. Germline V lookup: CDR1 ENHRY, CDR2 SYGVKD. TCRdb keeps only in-frame clones here, not all; method: immunoSEQ multiplex PCR. In the table there are 60,000 to 95,000 clones, roughly 84% of which are singletons. This TCR was sampled from a man in his fifties or sixties in good health. The chain uses TRBV10-3 and TRBJ2-2; D might be TRBD2 (6 bases). The source material was blood. The CDR3 spells CAINPGLRSGELFF. The CDR3 nucleotides read TGTGCCATCAATCCGGGACTGAGGTCCGGGGAGCTGTTTTTT.